A single sample is the source of the 25 T cell receptor beta chains below, sequenced in a study of blood T cell repertoires in COVID-19. Data came from immunoSEQ multiplex PCR; TCRdb stores just in-frame clones and leaves some out. Of roughly 280,000 clones in the sample, 80% to 90% were seen once. The sample comprised peripheral blood. All receptors derive from a woman in her seventies with acute or convalescent COVID-19.

V and J are TRBV12-3 or TRBV12-4 and TRBJ1-5, with D tentatively TRBD1 (6 bases). Trimming took off 7 bases at V and 3 bases at J, with 7 bases between the two ends. The CDR3 runs 12 residues. As DNA, the CDR3 is TGTGCCAGCACAGGGGCCAATCAGCCCCAGCATTTT. Translation gives CASTGANQPQHF.

The rearrangement uses TRBV6-5 and TRBJ2-7, with TRBD1 identical over 7 bases. V gave up 10 bases and J gave up 2 bases; unmatched junction bases: 8. From germline, CDR1 is MNHEY and CDR2 SVGAGI. The CDR3 has 13 amino acids. The CDR3 protein is CATSQGLPYEQYF. The DNA for the CDR3 is TGTGCCACGTCACAGGGGTTACCCTACGAGCAGTACTTC.

The chain uses TRBV6-1 and TRBJ2-4, with TRBD1 matching 7 bases. CDR1 and CDR2 from the germline V gene are MNHNS and SASEGT. This CDR3 contains 16 residues. V trimming: 0 bases; J trimming: 6 bases; junction bases outside the gene matches: 8. CDR3 loop: CASSEAYSRGRNIQYF. In nucleotides, the CDR3 is TGTGCCAGCAGTGAAGCCTACTCCAGGGGGAGAAACATTCAGTACTTC.

This rearrangement joins TRBV5-5 to TRBJ2-1; possible D gene TRBD2, 6 bases. V lost 4 bases to trimming and J lost 4 bases, with 15 bases between them. This CDR3 is 15 amino acids long. CDR1 is SGHKS and CDR2 is YYEKEE in the germline V gene (reference sequence). CDR3 sequence reads: CASSAGAGRYNEQFF. The CDR3 DNA reads TGTGCCAGCAGCGCCGGGGCGGGGCGATACAATGAGCAGTTCTTC.

This chain's CDR3 is CATSDWRDTGELFF. The CDR3 nucleotides are TGTGCCACCAGTGATTGGAGAGACACCGGGGAGCTGTTTTTT. This chain joins TRBV24-1 and TRBJ2-2; D ambiguous. Deletions cut 2 bases from V and 3 bases from J, with 6 bases between. There are 14 residues in the CDR3. Per germline, CDR1 KGHDR and CDR2 SFDVKD.

Only one count was recorded for this clone. V and J are TRBV7-9 and TRBJ2-3, with D maybe TRBD1 (7 bases). The ends were cut back, 5 bases at V and 2 bases at J, with 11 bases in the middle. Germline assignment: CDR1 SEHNR and CDR2 FQNEAQ (reference sequence). This CDR3 has 14 amino acids. CDR3 bases: TGTGCCAGCAGCGGAGGGACAGCCACAGATACGCAGTATTTT. Encoded protein: CASSGGTATDTQYF.

The chain is built from TRBV2 and TRBJ1-1; tentatively, D is TRBD1 (5 bases). Germline assignment: CDR1 SNHLY and CDR2 FYNNEI. Trimming stripped 4 bases from V and 0 bases from J, with 12 bases between. The CDR3 consists of 15 residues. CDR3 sequence (DNA): TGTGCCAGCAGTGGATATTCAGGGATGAACACTGAAGCTTTCTTT. This translates into CASSGYSGMNTEAFF.

The genes are TRBV20-1 and TRBJ1-4; no reliable D call. Deletions cut 3 bases from V and 8 bases from J, with 10 bases between. This CDR3 spans 12 amino acids. Germline V lookup: CDR1 DFQATT, CDR2 SNEGSKA (reference sequence). This CDR3 reads CSASPVGEKLFF. DNA for the CDR3: TGCAGTGCTAGTCCCGTCGGGGAAAAACTGTTTTTT.

CDR3 sequence reads: CASSLRAGRNSPLHF. Written as DNA, the CDR3 is TGTGCCAGCAGCTTGAGGGCAGGGCGGAATTCACCCCTCCACTTT. The chain joins TRBV5-6 to TRBJ1-6; D may be TRBD1 (5 bases). The V gene's germline CDR1 is SGHDT and CDR2 YYEEEE. This CDR3 is 15 amino acids long. Deletions cut 1 base from V and 7 bases from J, with 12 bases between.

The V gene is TRBV3-1 (or the pseudogene TRBV3-2), the J gene TRBJ2-7; tentatively, D is TRBD1 (6 bases). CDR1 is LGHDT, CDR2 YNNKEL, per germline (reference sequence). V was pared by 5 bases and J by 7 bases, with 21 bases between. The CDR3 runs to 15 residues. DNA for the CDR3: TGTGCCAGCAGCTTCCTGCTGGGGGCCAGTCGGGAGCAGTACTTC. It specifies CASSFLLGASREQYF.

The rearrangement links TRBV6-6 to TRBJ1-2; D gene unclear. V was pared by 2 bases and J by 5 bases, with 18 bases between. The CDR3 is 16 amino acids. The germline V gene encodes CDR1 MNHNY and CDR2 SVGAGI (reference sequence). CDR3 nucleotide sequence: TGTGCCAGCAGTTACGCGCAGGATAGACCCAGTTATGGCTACACCTTC. As protein: CASSYAQDRPSYGYTF.

This clone came up a few times. The chain uses TRBV4-1 and TRBJ2-5, with TRBD1 identical over 7 bases. The CDR3 is 17 amino acids. V lost 0 bases and J lost 5; bases outside the gene matches: 12. Germline assignment: CDR1 MGHRA and CDR2 YSYEKL. CDR3 sequence reads: CASSQDRAGGIGETQYF. DNA of the CDR3: TGCGCCAGCAGCCAAGATAGGGCAGGGGGTATCGGGGAGACCCAGTACTTC.

J is TRBJ2-2 and V is TRBV2, with 8 bases matching TRBD2. CDR1 SNHLY and CDR2 FYNNEI come from the germline V gene. The CDR3 loop spans 15 amino acids. V trimming: 7 bases; J trimming: 3 bases; junction bases outside the gene matches: 7. The CDR3 is CASTVTSGYTGELFF. CDR3 coding DNA: TGTGCCAGCACCGTTACTAGCGGTTACACCGGGGAGCTGTTTTTT.

The chain combines TRBV12-3 or TRBV12-4 with TRBJ1-2, with 9 bases matching TRBD1. CDR3 length equals 13 residues. J lost 7 bases, V lost 6 bases, and 6 bases had no gene match. Written as DNA, the CDR3 is TGTGCCAGCAGGTCACAGGGGGCGCGTGGCTACACCTTC. It translates to CASRSQGARGYTF.

V usage is TRBV11-2 and J usage is TRBJ2-7; perhaps TRBD2 as D (6 bases). The V gene lost 0 bases and the J gene lost 1 base, with 16 bases spanning the gap. In germline, CDR1 is SGHAT, CDR2 FQNNGV. There are 17 residues in the CDR3. As DNA, the CDR3 is TGTGCCAGCAGCTTAGACGGGGGTCCGGGGGTTTCCTACGAGCAGTACTTC. It codes for CASSLDGGPGVSYEQYF.

This chain connects TRBV7-2 to TRBJ2-7; 13 bases are shared with TRBD2. Trimming removed 3 bases from V and 3 bases from J; junction bases left unmatched: 8. CDR3 length: 17 amino acids. Looked up from germline, CDR1 is SGHTA and CDR2 is FQGNSA. CDR3 amino acids: CASSLGPRTSGGYEQYF. The CDR3 region has the DNA TGTGCCAGCAGCTTGGGGCCTAGGACTAGCGGGGGCTACGAGCAGTACTTC.

This clone appeared once. The chain couples TRBV11-2 to TRBJ1-1, with D hard to call. With 5 bases removed from V and 4 bases from J, the gap between germline ends came to 5 bases. Per germline, CDR1 SGHAT and CDR2 FQNNGV. The CDR3 totals 11 residues. In DNA, the CDR3 is TGTGCCAGCAGCCGGGGCACTGAAGCTTTCTTT. Its translation: CASSRGTEAFF.

The CDR3 DNA reads as TGTGCCAGCAGCTTAGAAGGAGGAAGCGGGCCCTCCTACAATGAGCAGTTCTTC. Its protein product is CASSLEGGSGPSYNEQFF. The chain is built from TRBV7-9 and TRBJ2-1; weak D call: TRBD2 (6 bases). V dropped 1 base and J dropped 0 bases, with 16 bases sitting between them. There are 18 residues in the CDR3. Germline V gives CDR1 SEHNR, CDR2 FQNEAQ (reference sequence). Full variable domain (rest looked up from reference TRBV7-9 and TRBJ2-1): DTGVSQNPRHKITKRGQNVTFRCDPISEHNRLYWYRQTLGQGPEFLTYFQNEAQLEKSRLLSDRFSAERPKGSFSTLEIQRTEQGDSAMYLCASSLEGGSGPSYNEQFFGPGTRLTVL.

The CDR3 DNA reads as TGTGCCAGCAGGAGCCCCGGGGGACCCCTCCACTTT. Protein: CASRSPGGPLHF. The rearrangement uses TRBV6-5 and TRBJ1-6; D possibly corresponds to TRBD1 (5 bases). Trimming shortened V by 6 bases and J by 12 bases, and 12 bases separated the two germline ends. The germline V gene has CDR1 MNHEY and CDR2 SVGAGI. The CDR3 has 12 residues.

The V gene is TRBV18, the J gene TRBJ2-3; 12 nucleotides agree with TRBD2. The V segment lost 0 bases and the J segment 8 bases; nucleotides outside the gene matches: 9. The germline V gene encodes CDR1 KGHSH and CDR2 LQKENI. The CDR3 consists of 17 residues. CDR3 loop: CASSPPRLAGGQGTQYF. The CDR3 bases are TGTGCCAGCTCACCACCCCGTCTAGCGGGGGGGCAGGGTACGCAGTATTTT.

This chain connects TRBV2 to TRBJ2-1, with D maybe TRBD1 (6 bases). V lost 4 bases to trimming and J lost 0 bases, with 13 bases between them. In germline, CDR1 is SNHLY, CDR2 FYNNEI. This CDR3 has 16 residues. Written as DNA, the CDR3 is TGTGCCAGCAGTGTGCTGGAAGGGGGCTCCTACAATGAGCAGTTCTTC. Encoded protein: CASSVLEGGSYNEQFF.

V gene TRBV3-1 (or the pseudogene TRBV3-2) combines with J gene TRBJ2-2; D possibly corresponds to TRBD2 (5 bases). The CDR3 sequence is 12 residues long. CDR1 is LGHDT, CDR2 YNNKEL, per germline (reference sequence). V was shortened by 6 bases and J by 6 bases, with 8 bases between the two germline ends. CDR3 coding DNA: TGTGCCAGCAGAGGTAGCGCCGGGGAGCTGTTTTTT. This sequence encodes CASRGSAGELFF.

The chain has TRBV5-1 and TRBJ2-7, with D maybe TRBD2 (5 bases). The V gene's germline CDR1 is SGHRS and CDR2 YFSETQ. The CDR3 length is 14 residues. The V end lost 4 bases, the J end lost 6 bases, and 17 bases lay between the germline ends. For the CDR3, the DNA is TGCGCCAGCAGCGAAGGTAGCGTTGGCGGCGAGCAGTACTTC. Its translation is CASSEGSVGGEQYF.

The table lists this clone with a count of one. The chain carries TRBV3-1 (or the pseudogene TRBV3-2) and TRBJ1-1, with no clear D. Looked up from germline, CDR1 is LGHDT and CDR2 is YNNKEL (reference sequence). CDR3 length: 12 residues. V lost 4 bases and J lost 11, with 14 bases in between. This CDR3 reads CASSRPDTGAFF. The CDR3 DNA reads as TGTGCCAGCAGCCGACCCGACACGGGGGCTTTCTTT.

CDR3 DNA sequence: TGCAGCGTTGACCGGACAGGGGGCGAAGCTTTCTTT. Amino acids: CSVDRTGGEAFF. The chain uses TRBV29-1 and TRBJ1-1; TRBD1 matches 11 bases. The CDR3 extends over 12 amino acids. V was pared by 3 bases and J by 8 bases, with 2 bases of the junction left unmatched. Per germline, CDR1 SQVTM and CDR2 ANQGSEA.